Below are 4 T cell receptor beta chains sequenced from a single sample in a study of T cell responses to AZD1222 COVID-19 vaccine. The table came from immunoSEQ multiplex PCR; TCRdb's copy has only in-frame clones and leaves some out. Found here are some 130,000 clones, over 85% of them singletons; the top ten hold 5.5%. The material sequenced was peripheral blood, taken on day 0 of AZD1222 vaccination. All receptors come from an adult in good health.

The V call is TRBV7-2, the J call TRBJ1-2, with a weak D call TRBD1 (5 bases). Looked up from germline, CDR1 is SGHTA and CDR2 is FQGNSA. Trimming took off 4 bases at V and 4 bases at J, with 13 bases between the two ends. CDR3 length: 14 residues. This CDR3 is CASSSPGRSYGYTF. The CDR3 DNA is TGTGCCAGCAGCTCACCGGGACGCTCCTATGGCTACACCTTC. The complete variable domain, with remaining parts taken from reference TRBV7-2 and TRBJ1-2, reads GAGVSQSPSNKVTEKGKDVELRCDPISGHTALYWYRQSLGQGLEFLIYFQGNSAPDKSGLPSDRFSAERTGGSVSTLTIQRTQQEDSAVYLCASSSPGRSYGYTFGSGTRLTVV.

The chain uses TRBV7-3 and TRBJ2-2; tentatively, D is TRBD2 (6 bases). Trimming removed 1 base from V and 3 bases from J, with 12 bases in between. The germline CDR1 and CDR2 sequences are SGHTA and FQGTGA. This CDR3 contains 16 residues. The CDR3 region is CASSLMARRDTGELFF. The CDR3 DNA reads TGTGCCAGCAGCTTAATGGCGCGGAGGGACACCGGGGAGCTGTTTTTT.

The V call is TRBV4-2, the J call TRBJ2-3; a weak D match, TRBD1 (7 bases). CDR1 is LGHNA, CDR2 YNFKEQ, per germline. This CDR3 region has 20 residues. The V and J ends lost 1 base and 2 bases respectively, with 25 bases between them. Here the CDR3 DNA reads TGTGCCAGCAGCCAAGGTTTACAGCCGGGGGCAGGGGGAATCACAGATACGCAGTATTTT. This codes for CASSQGLQPGAGGITDTQYF.

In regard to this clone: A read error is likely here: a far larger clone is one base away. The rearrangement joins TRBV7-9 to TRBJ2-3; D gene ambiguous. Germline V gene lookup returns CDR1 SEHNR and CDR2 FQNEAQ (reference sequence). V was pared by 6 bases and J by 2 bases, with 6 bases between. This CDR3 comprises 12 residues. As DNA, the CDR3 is TGTGCCAGCAGGGATTTCACAGATACGCAGTATTTT. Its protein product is CASRDFTDTQYF. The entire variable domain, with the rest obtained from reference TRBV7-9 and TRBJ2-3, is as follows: DTGVSQNPRHKITKRGQNVTFRCDPISEHNRLYWYRQTLGQGPEFLTYFQNEAQLEKSRLLSDRFSAERPKGSFSTLEIQRTEQGDSAMYLCASRDFTDTQYFGPGTRLTVL.